The 9 T cell receptor beta chains below come from one sample, sequenced in a study of graft-versus-host responses after intestinal transplantation. Their cognate antigens are unknown. Profiling relied on immunoSEQ multiplex PCR, and the TCRdb table lists in-frame clones only, not all of them. Among about 88,000 clones listed, roughly 90% were seen once. Sequences were derived from unstimulated CD4+ T cells sorted from spleen or lymph node cells, sampled before intestinal transplant. These TCRs come from a human donor who received an intestinal transplant.

The J gene is TRBJ2-2, the V gene TRBV2; 11 nucleotides match TRBD2. V was clipped by 6 bases and J by 1 base; unmatched bases: 7. CDR3 size: 17 residues. Germline-derived CDR1 and CDR2 are SNHLY and FYNNEI. The CDR3, as DNA: TGTGCCAGCAGCGTCTTAGCGGGAGGGCTGAACACCGGGGAGCTGTTTTTT. This sequence encodes CASSVLAGGLNTGELFF.

This chain links TRBV28 with TRBJ1-2; 7 bases are shared with TRBD1. This CDR3 region has 13 residues. V lost 7 bases and J lost 8; bases outside the gene matches: 10. Germline CDR1 and CDR2: MDHEN and SYDVKM. The CDR3: CASTTGQWGGYTF. The CDR3 DNA is TGTGCCAGCACTACGGGACAGTGGGGCGGCTACACCTTC.

V and J are TRBV18 and TRBJ1-1; 8 positions match TRBD1. This CDR3 region has 15 residues. From germline, CDR1 is KGHSH and CDR2 LQKENI. Trimming cost V 0 bases and J 3 bases; bases outside gene matches: 3. CDR3 DNA sequence: TGTGCCAGCTCACCACCGCAGGGGGCGGACACTGAAGCTTTCTTT. Amino acid sequence: CASSPPQGADTEAFF.

V and J are TRBV18 and TRBJ1-6; D gene unclear. V lost 2 bases to trimming and J lost 2 bases, with 7 bases between them. The V gene's germline CDR1 is KGHSH and CDR2 LQKENI. CDR3 length: 15 residues. The CDR3 loop reads CASSPTGTYNSPLHF. CDR3 sequence (DNA): TGTGCCAGCTCACCAACCGGGACCTATAATTCACCCCTCCACTTT.

This clone has just one count. The rearrangement links TRBV11-2 to TRBJ2-5; D uncertain. The CDR3 consists of 15 residues. V lost 0 bases to trimming and J lost 4 bases, with 12 bases between them. CDR1 and CDR2 (germline): SGHAT, FQNNGV. The CDR3 nucleotides are TGTGCCAGCAGCTTAGATTCCGGCTATCGAGAGACCCAGTACTTC. This sequence encodes CASSLDSGYRETQYF.

This chain joins TRBV5-1 and TRBJ1-5, with 9 bases identical to TRBD1. The germline CDR1 and CDR2 sequences are SGHRS and YFSETQ. V lost 4 bases and J lost 5; bases outside the gene matches: 4. CDR3 size: 14 residues. DNA of the CDR3: TGCGCCAGCAGCCAGGGACAGGGAGATCAGCCCCAGCATTTT. Translated, it gives CASSQGQGDQPQHF. Supplemented by reference TRBV5-1 and TRBJ1-5, the full variable domain reads KAGVTQTPRYLIKTRGQQVTLSCSPISGHRSVSWYQQTPGQGLQFLFEYFSETQRNKGNFPGRFSGRQFSNSRSEMNVSTLELGDSALYLCASSQGQGDQPQHFGDGTRLSIL.

The chain couples TRBV7-2 to TRBJ1-4; TRBD1 might be the D (5 bases). CDR3 length: 16 amino acids. V was clipped by 0 bases and J by 6 bases, with 14 bases between them. Germline assignment: CDR1 SGHTA and CDR2 FQGNSA. The CDR3: CASSLAGGGLDEKLFF. The CDR3 region has the DNA TGTGCCAGCAGCTTAGCAGGCGGGGGACTCGATGAAAAACTGTTTTTT.

V gene TRBV6-5 combines with J gene TRBJ1-5, with D unresolved. CDR3 length: 15 residues. CDR1 and CDR2 (germline): MNHEY, SVGAGI. Trimming shortened V by 7 bases and J by 3 bases, and 16 bases separated the two germline ends. The CDR3 region is CASMGRRSLNQPQHF. CDR3 nucleotide sequence: TGTGCCAGCATGGGGAGGCGGAGTCTCAATCAGCCCCAGCATTTT.

This clone was detected a few times. The V call is TRBV25-1, the J call TRBJ2-6; tentatively, D is TRBD2 (7 bases). This CDR3 contains 18 residues. Trimming pared 1 base from V and 1 base from J, leaving 14 bases between. CDR1 and CDR2 from the germline V gene are MGHDK and SYGVNS. Written as DNA, the CDR3 is TGTGCCAGCAGTGAATGGGGCAGGGGACTATCTGGGGCCAACGTCCTGACTTTC. This translates into CASSEWGRGLSGANVLTF.